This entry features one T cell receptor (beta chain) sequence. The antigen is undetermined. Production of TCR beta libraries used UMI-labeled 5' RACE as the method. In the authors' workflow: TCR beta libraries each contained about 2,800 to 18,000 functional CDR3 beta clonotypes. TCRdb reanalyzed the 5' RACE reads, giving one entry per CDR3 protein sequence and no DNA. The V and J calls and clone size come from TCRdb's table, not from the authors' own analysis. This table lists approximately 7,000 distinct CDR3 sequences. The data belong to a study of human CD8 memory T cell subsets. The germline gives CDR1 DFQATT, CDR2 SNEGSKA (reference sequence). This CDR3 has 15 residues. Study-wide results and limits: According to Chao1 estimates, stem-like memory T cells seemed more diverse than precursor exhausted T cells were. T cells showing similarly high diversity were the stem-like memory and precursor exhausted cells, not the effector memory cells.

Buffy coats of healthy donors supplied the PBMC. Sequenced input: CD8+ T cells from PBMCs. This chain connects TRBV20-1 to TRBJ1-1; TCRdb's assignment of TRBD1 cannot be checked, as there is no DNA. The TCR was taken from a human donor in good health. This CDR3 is CSARDSRRGRTEAFF.